Below, 15 T cell receptor beta chains from the same sample are listed, as sequenced in a study of post-analysis software for immune sequencing data. The study, taken as a whole, reports: Patients used about 5 TRBV segments, including TRBV5-6, TRBV5-1 and TRBV20-1, more often than controls.

The library was made from cDNA and included unique molecular identifiers. TCRdb independently ran MiXCR on the PCR reads; one entry per CDR3 protein. The data contain hundreds of thousands of distinct CDR3 sequences, around 64% of them singletons. Antigens for these TCRs are unknown. The sequencing sample was made of blood. These TCRs come from a girl aged 2 to 10 with multiple sclerosis.

This clonotype was seen just once. J is TRBJ1-2 and V is TRBV27, with 7 bases matching TRBD1. V was pared by 0 bases and J by 1 base, with 2 bases of the junction left unmatched. The CDR3 sequence is 15 residues long. Per germline, CDR1 MNHEY and CDR2 SMNVEV (reference sequence). The CDR3 DNA is TGTGCCAGCAGTTTATCGAGGGACAGTAACTATGGCTACACCTTC. This codes for CASSLSRDSNYGYTF.

This chain joins TRBV7-2 and TRBJ2-7; D is unresolved. Trimming took off 1 base at V and 0 bases at J, with 7 bases between the two ends. Germline values: CDR1 SGHTA, CDR2 FQGNSA. The length of the CDR3 is 14 residues. CDR3 sequence (DNA): TGTGCCAGCAGCTTAGGCCCTTACTCCTACGAGCAGTACTTC. It codes for CASSLGPYSYEQYF.

The genes are TRBV6-2 or TRBV6-3 and TRBJ2-7; maybe TRBD1 (6 bases). Trimming left V 6 bases short and J 6 bases short, with 15 bases between. Germline loops: CDR1 MNHEY, CDR2 SVGEGT. The CDR3 has 13 residues. The CDR3 DNA reads as TGTGCCAGCAGCCTCTACAGGGAAGGCGAGCAGTACTTC. Translated, it gives CASSLYREGEQYF.

The chain carries TRBV5-6 and TRBJ1-1, with D maybe TRBD1 (5 bases). The germline gives CDR1 SGHDT, CDR2 YYEEEE. With 4 bases removed from V and 3 bases from J, the gap between germline ends came to 16 bases. The CDR3 runs to 15 residues. CDR3 sequence reads: CASSPRLQVDTEAFF. Written as DNA, the CDR3 is TGTGCCAGCAGCCCCCGGTTACAGGTTGACACTGAAGCTTTCTTT.

The chain carries TRBV5-1 and TRBJ2-1, with a possible D match to TRBD2 (6 bases). Trimming took off 0 bases at V and 1 base at J, with 11 bases between the two ends. The CDR3 totals 16 residues. Germline values: CDR1 SGHRS, CDR2 YFSETQ. CDR3 sequence reads: CASSLAGTSSYNEQFF. CDR3 in DNA: TGCGCCAGCAGCTTGGCAGGGACTTCGTCCTACAATGAGCAGTTCTTC.

J is TRBJ1-4 and V is TRBV6-5; 7 bases agree with TRBD1. From germline, CDR1 is MNHEY and CDR2 SVGAGI. The CDR3 has 15 residues. V gave up 0 bases and J gave up 6 bases; unmatched junction bases: 4. DNA of the CDR3: TGTGCCAGCAGTTACTCTTGGAGGGGGCATGAAAAACTGTTTTTT. Its protein product is CASSYSWRGHEKLFF.

This chain uses TRBV25-1 with TRBJ2-7; no clear D. The CDR3 totals 13 residues. Trimming cost V 7 bases and J 5 bases, with 15 bases left between them. Germline loops: CDR1 MGHDK, CDR2 SYGVNS. Here the CDR3 DNA reads TGTGCCAGCATGCCCCCATATTCCAACGAGCAGTACTTC. Protein product: CASMPPYSNEQYF.

J is TRBJ2-3 and V is TRBV20-1; TRBD2 matches 13 bases. CDR1 and CDR2 (germline): DFQATT, SNEGSKA (reference sequence). The J segment lost 4 bases and the V segment lost 5 bases, leaving 6 bases of the junction unmatched. CDR3 length: 15 amino acids. CDR3 amino acids: CSAVTSGGAPDTQYF. CDR3 coding DNA: TGCAGTGCTGTTACTAGCGGGGGGGCCCCAGATACGCAGTATTTT.

This chain uses TRBV6-1 with TRBJ1-1; possibly TRBD1 for D (6 bases). V was cut by 6 bases and J by 1 base, with 15 bases left in between. There are 15 residues in the CDR3. Germline V gives CDR1 MNHNS, CDR2 SASEGT. The CDR3 is CASRGDPGQNTEAFF. The CDR3 nucleotides are TGTGCCAGCAGGGGGGACCCGGGACAGAACACTGAAGCTTTCTTT.

V and J are TRBV2 and TRBJ1-1; D may be TRBD1 (5 bases). This CDR3 has 14 residues. Trimming shortened V by 8 bases and J by 2 bases, and 15 bases separated the two germline ends. Germline V gives CDR1 SNHLY, CDR2 FYNNEI. CDR3 DNA sequence: TGTGCCAGCCGGACACCGGTATCCAACACTGAAGCTTTCTTT. Its protein product is CASRTPVSNTEAFF.

This chain uses TRBV12-3 or TRBV12-4 with TRBJ2-7, with D unresolved. This CDR3 is 14 amino acids long. Trimming shortened V by 2 bases and J by 0 bases, and 8 bases separated the two germline ends. The CDR3 nucleotides read TGTGCCAGCAGTTTACATCAACCCTCCTACGAGCAGTACTTC. The encoded protein is CASSLHQPSYEQYF.

This clonotype has a handful of counts. The chain is built from TRBV7-9 and TRBJ2-3, with TRBD2 identical over 10 bases. V was pared by 0 bases and J by 6 bases, with 9 bases of the junction left unmatched. The CDR3 covers 17 residues. The germline gives CDR1 SEHNR, CDR2 FQNEAQ (reference sequence). CDR3 amino acids: CASSLALAGVSKDTQYF. The DNA of the CDR3 is TGTGCCAGCAGCTTAGCTCTAGCGGGAGTCTCGAAGGATACGCAGTATTTT.

The J gene is TRBJ1-5, the V gene TRBV12-3 or TRBV12-4; no definite D call. The length of the CDR3 is 13 residues. V shed 6 bases and J shed 5 bases, with 11 bases lying between them. The CDR3 DNA reads TGTGCCAGCAGCCGACAATCCTATCAGCCCCAGCATTTT. Amino acids: CASSRQSYQPQHF.

The V gene is TRBV6-5, the J gene TRBJ1-2, with a possible D match to TRBD1 (6 bases). Between the trimmed V and J ends, which lost 0 bases and 7 bases, there was a span of 15 bases. This CDR3 has 15 amino acids. The germline gives CDR1 MNHEY, CDR2 SVGAGI. The CDR3 is CASSYSGRGSGGYTF. CDR3 in DNA: TGTGCCAGCAGTTACTCCGGCAGGGGAAGCGGTGGCTACACCTTC.

The chain links TRBV6-2 or TRBV6-3 to TRBJ2-1; TRBD2 aligns across 16 bases. V was pared by 8 bases and J by 2 bases, with 27 bases of the junction left unmatched. From germline, CDR1 is MNHEY and CDR2 SVGEGT. The CDR3 is 24 amino acids. DNA for the CDR3: TGTGCCAGCCTGCGGTGGGGCGGGCTAAAGGGGACTAGCGGGAGGGCCACCCCCTACAATGAGCAGTTCTTC. Translating it yields CASLRWGGLKGTSGRATPYNEQFF.